Listed below are T cell receptor beta chains from one sample, sequenced in a study of a mutant IDH1 vaccine in newly diagnosed glioma. Antigen specificity for these receptors is unknown. Libraries were prepared by immunoSEQ multiplex PCR; TCRdb keeps only in-frame clonotypes and omits some of them. Of over 65,000 clones listed, less than 90% were seen once; the top ten hold more than 10%. Sequenced here: PBMCs, sampled from a glioma patient whose treatment included an IDH1 peptide vaccine. These receptors were collected from a man aged 18 to 30 with glioma. Each CDR3 is given with its conserved first and last residue. A D gene is named only where the DNA matches it firmly. Not all rows give a size; the values are once, few, many and, for expanded clones, a class.

v_call	d_call	clone_size	j_call	cdr3_aa	cdr3_nt
TRBV29-1	NA	NA	TRBJ1-2	CSVEAGLGGTF	TGCAGCGTTGAAGCAGGGTTGGGCGGCACCTTC
TRBV27	NA	NA	TRBJ1-1	CASSLGWDTPNTEAFF	TGTGCCAGCAGTTTAGGTTGGGACACTCCGAACACTGAAGCTTTCTTT
TRBV4-1	NA	NA	TRBJ2-1	CASSQGLTEQFF	TGCGCCAGCAGCCAAGGTCTAACTGAGCAGTTCTTC
TRBV5-1	NA	NA	TRBJ2-3	CASSLAGTDTQYF	TGCGCCAGCAGCTTGGCCGGGACAGATACGCAGTATTTT
TRBV19	NA	NA	TRBJ2-1	CASSIGPGGYNEQFF	TGTGCCAGTAGTATTGGGCCAGGCGGGTACAATGAGCAGTTCTTC
TRBV7-8	NA	once	TRBJ2-1	CASSRRGPSEQFF	TGTGCCAGCAGCCGCCGGGGCCCCAGTGAGCAGTTCTTC
TRBV9	TRBD1	NA	TRBJ1-1	CASSATGGEVHTEAFF	TGTGCCAGCAGCGCGACAGGGGGCGAGGTACACACTGAAGCTTTCTTT
TRBV5-4	TRBD2	NA	TRBJ2-3	CASSPGLAGSTDTQYF	TGTGCCAGCAGCCCCGGACTAGCGGGGAGCACAGATACGCAGTATTTT
TRBV18	NA	NA	TRBJ1-5	CASSPGHANQPQHF	TGTGCCAGCTCACCCGGACATGCCAATCAGCCCCAGCATTTT
TRBV28	TRBD1	NA	TRBJ2-7	CATLDRGRSYEQYF	TGTGCCACCTTAGACAGGGGTCGCTCCTACGAGCAGTACTTC
TRBV19	NA	few	TRBJ1-1	CASSQVGPNTEAFF	TGTGCCAGTAGCCAGGTGGGACCGAACACTGAAGCTTTCTTT
TRBV7-8	NA	NA	TRBJ1-5	CASSLIGRAQHF	TGTGCCAGCAGCTTGATCGGGCGGGCCCAGCATTTT
TRBV7-7	NA	NA	TRBJ2-2	CASSLLVNTGELFF	TGTGCTAGCAGCTTATTAGTGAACACCGGGGAGCTGTTTTTT